These 27 T cell receptor beta chains were sequenced from one sample in a study of shared clonotypes between healthy human individuals. Sequencing was performed with immunoSEQ multiplex PCR; in TCRdb, only in-frame clones are kept and a portion is missing. The sample consists of more than 1 million clones, about 84% of them appearing once. Material: memory CD4+ T cells from PBMCs. Subset described: CD45RA-negative fraction. These receptor sequences come from a man in his late teens or twenties in good health. Some clones in this sample may be carry-over from other donors' samples.

This clone appeared many times. The chain carries TRBV15 and TRBJ2-1; D not certain. CDR1 LNHNV and CDR2 YYDKDF come from the germline V gene (reference sequence). V was shortened by 0 bases and J by 0 bases, with 9 bases between the two germline ends. This CDR3 is built from 16 residues. CDR3 DNA sequence: TGTGCCACCAGCAGAGAAAGTCCAGGCTCCTACAATGAGCAGTTCTTC. Its translation is CATSRESPGSYNEQFF.

This chain links TRBV5-8 with TRBJ2-7; TRBD1 or TRBD2 may be the D gene (6 bases each). V lost 2 bases and J lost 2, with 11 bases in between. This CDR3 region has 14 residues. Germline V CDR1 and CDR2: SGHTS, YDEGEE. CDR3 sequence reads: CASSLGGRTYEQYF. For the CDR3, the DNA is TGTGCCAGCAGCTTAGGGGGGCGCACCTACGAGCAGTACTTC.

The chain uses TRBV19 and TRBJ1-2, with 11 bases lining up with TRBD1. V dropped 5 bases and J dropped 5; count of bases not matched to a gene: 7. Germline V gene sequence: CDR1 LNHDA, CDR2 SQIVND (reference sequence). The CDR3 is 15 residues long. CDR3 in amino acids: CASSSGQGVFYGYTF. The CDR3 nucleotides are TGTGCCAGTAGTTCGGGACAGGGGGTTTTTTATGGCTACACCTTC.

J is TRBJ1-2 and V is TRBV6-1; D is possibly TRBD1 (5 bases). V was cut by 2 bases and J by 2 bases, with 9 bases left in between. Per the germline V gene, CDR1 is MNHNS and CDR2 is SASEGT. This CDR3 is built from 14 residues. CDR3 in amino acids: CASSETGGNYGYTF. In nucleotides, the CDR3 is TGTGCCAGCAGTGAAACTGGGGGGAACTATGGCTACACCTTC.

This clone was found a few times. The chain recombines TRBV30 with TRBJ1-4; the D is unclear. The CDR3 contains 13 residues. The V gene's germline CDR1 is GTSNPN and CDR2 SVGIG (reference sequence). The V gene lost 3 bases and the J gene lost 3 bases, with 8 bases spanning the gap. The CDR3 sequence is CAWRPESNEKLFF. The CDR3 bases are TGTGCCTGGAGGCCCGAGTCTAATGAAAAACTGTTTTTT.

For this clone: The sample carries other DNA sequences with the same CDR3. This chain uses TRBV15 with TRBJ1-2; D is unresolved. Trimming took off 3 bases at V and 1 base at J, with 3 bases between the two ends. This CDR3 has 12 amino acids. In germline, CDR1 is LNHNV, CDR2 YYDKDF (reference sequence). The CDR3 region is CATSRGNYGYTF. CDR3 bases: TGTGCCACCAGCAGGGGTAACTATGGCTACACCTTC.

This clone was seen just once. The V and J genes are TRBV5-1 and TRBJ2-7, with 7 bases matching TRBD1. The CDR3 is 15 amino acids. J gave up 5 bases and V 1 base, and 9 bases lay outside the gene matches. Germline CDR1 SGHRS, CDR2 YFSETQ. The CDR3 DNA reads as TGCGCCAGCAGCTTGCAAGGGACAGAGTATCACGAGCAGTACTTC. This codes for CASSLQGTEYHEQYF. The whole variable domain, filled in from reference TRBV5-1 and TRBJ2-7, reads KAGVTQTPRYLIKTRGQQVTLSCSPISGHRSVSWYQQTPGQGLQFLFEYFSETQRNKGNFPGRFSGRQFSNSRSEMNVSTLELGDSALYLCASSLQGTEYHEQYFGPGTRLTVT.

The CDR3 coding sequence is TGTGCCAGCAGCGAGGACGCGAGGGGAACTGAAGCTTTCTTT. Amino acids: CASSEDARGTEAFF. The chain has TRBV9 and TRBJ1-1, with D perhaps matching TRBD1 (5 bases). The CDR3 spans 14 residues. The germline V gene encodes CDR1 SGDLS and CDR2 YYNGEE. V lost 3 bases to trimming and J lost 5 bases, with 14 bases between them.

The V call is TRBV30, the J call TRBJ2-2, with a weak D call TRBD1 (5 bases). This CDR3 contains 16 residues. Trimming took off 0 bases at V and 5 bases at J, with 16 bases between the two ends. CDR1 is GTSNPN, CDR2 SVGIG, per germline (reference sequence). The chain's CDR3 is CAWSVFGRAGTGELFF. CDR3 sequence (DNA): TGTGCCTGGAGTGTTTTCGGCAGGGCAGGGACCGGGGAGCTGTTTTTT.

This chain uses TRBV28 with TRBJ2-1; 13 nucleotides align to TRBD2. Per the germline V gene, CDR1 is MDHEN and CDR2 is SYDVKM. The V and J ends lost 8 bases and 4 bases, in that order; junction bases with no gene match: 2. This CDR3 is 14 amino acids long. CDR3 sequence (DNA): TGTGCCAGCGGGACTAGCGGGATTTACAATGAGCAGTTCTTC. Protein product: CASGTSGIYNEQFF.

The chain is built from TRBV18 and TRBJ1-5; D unresolved. The CDR3 extends over 15 amino acids. V lost 3 bases to trimming and J lost 0 bases, with 9 bases between them. CDR1 and CDR2 from the germline V gene are KGHSH and LQKENI. The CDR3 protein is CASSPGTYSNQPQHF. CDR3 in DNA: TGTGCCAGCTCACCTGGTACTTATAGCAATCAGCCCCAGCATTTT.

The rearrangement uses TRBV14 and TRBJ2-7, with D possibly matching TRBD1 (6 bases). V was clipped by 1 base and J by 0 bases, with 13 bases between them. This CDR3 comprises 16 residues. From germline, CDR1 is SGHDN and CDR2 FVKESK. CDR3 amino acids: CASSQVKDSYSYEQYF. The CDR3 region has the DNA TGTGCCAGCAGCCAAGTAAAGGACAGTTACTCCTACGAGCAGTACTTC.

The chain couples TRBV18 to TRBJ1-3; no clear D gene. V was trimmed by 3 bases and J by 1 base, leaving 10 bases between them. This CDR3 has 15 amino acids. Germline V gene data show CDR1 as KGHSH and CDR2 as LQKENI. The CDR3 here is CASSPEQQSGNTIYF. Written as DNA, the CDR3 is TGTGCCAGCTCACCGGAACAGCAATCTGGAAACACCATATATTTT.

This clone was seen a single time. The chain couples TRBV2 to TRBJ2-7; TRBD2 matches at 9 bases. The CDR3 loop spans 13 amino acids. Per the germline V gene, CDR1 is SNHLY and CDR2 is FYNNEI. Losses at the gene ends were 4 bases for V and 4 bases for J; bases not matched to a gene: 2. The CDR3 bases are TGTGCCAGCAGTGGCGGGAGGGGGTACGAGCAGTACTTC. Translated: CASSGGRGYEQYF. Complete variable domain (other parts from reference TRBV2 and TRBJ2-7): EPEVTQTPSHQVTQMGQEVILRCVPISNHLYFYWYRQILGQKVEFLVSFYNNEISEKSEIFDDQFSVERPDGSNFTLKIRSTKLEDSAMYFCASSGGRGYEQYFGPGTRLTVT.

In nucleotides, the CDR3 is TGTGCCAGCAGTTCCCTACCGGACTTTTCCTACGAGCAGTACTTC. This encodes CASSSLPDFSYEQYF. This chain uses TRBV6-5 with TRBJ2-7; possible D gene TRBD2, 5 bases. Trimming shortened V by 4 bases and J by 1 base, and 14 bases separated the two germline ends. This CDR3 comprises 15 residues. CDR1 is MNHEY, CDR2 SVGAGI, per germline.

V is TRBV5-1 and J is TRBJ2-2; TRBD2 matches 11 bases. Germline V lookup: CDR1 SGHRS, CDR2 YFSETQ. Trimming cost V 0 bases and J 6 bases; bases outside gene matches: 1. The CDR3 spans 15 residues. The DNA for the CDR3 is TGCGCCAGCAGCTTGGAACTAGCGGGAGCCGGGGAGCTGTTTTTT. Translated: CASSLELAGAGELFF.

Only one count was recorded for this clone. The chain couples TRBV5-1 to TRBJ2-1; 16 bases line up with TRBD2. The CDR3 is made up of 17 amino acids. The germline V gene has CDR1 SGHRS and CDR2 YFSETQ. Trimming at V came to 6 bases and at J to 6 bases, leaving 9 bases not matched to a gene. In DNA form, the CDR3 reads TGCGCCAGCAAAGGGGGACTAGCGGGAGGGCCTTTCAATGAGCAGTTCTTC. Amino acid sequence: CASKGGLAGGPFNEQFF.

This chain uses TRBV10-3 with TRBJ2-7; D possibly corresponds to TRBD2 (5 bases). This CDR3 spans 13 amino acids. Germline loops: CDR1 ENHRY, CDR2 SYGVKD. Trimming cost V 7 bases and J 0 bases, with 10 bases left between them. The CDR3 region is CAIISDSSYEQYF. The CDR3 bases are TGTGCCATCATTAGCGATAGCTCCTACGAGCAGTACTTC.

V and J are TRBV11-2 and TRBJ2-7; D not certain. The ends were cut back, 2 bases at V and 1 base at J, with 12 bases in the middle. Per the germline V gene, CDR1 is SGHAT and CDR2 is FQNNGV. This CDR3 comprises 15 residues. This chain's CDR3 is CASSLTLGSSYEQYF. CDR3 nucleotide sequence: TGTGCCAGCAGCTTAACCCTGGGGTCATCCTACGAGCAGTACTTC.

V and J are TRBV9 and TRBJ2-7; D may match TRBD1 or TRBD2 (5 bases each). The CDR3 consists of 15 residues. CDR1 and CDR2 (germline): SGDLS, YYNGEE. The V and J ends lost 4 bases and 3 bases respectively, with 17 bases between them. The CDR3 bases are TGTGCCAGCAGCCAAGAGGGGTCTTTAGGCTACGAGCAGTACTTC. Protein product: CASSQEGSLGYEQYF.

This chain connects TRBV15 to TRBJ1-1; no reliable D call. The V gene's germline CDR1 is LNHNV and CDR2 YYDKDF (reference sequence). V shed 1 base and J shed 5 bases, with 8 bases lying between them. The CDR3 runs 13 residues. The CDR3 DNA sequence: TGTGCCACCAGCAGAGGACCTAGGACTGAAGCTTTCTTT. It specifies CATSRGPRTEAFF. Full variable domain (remainder filled in from reference TRBV15 and TRBJ1-1): DAMVIQNPRYQVTQFGKPVTLSCSQTLNHNVMYWYQQKSSQAPKLLFHYYDKDFNNEADTPDNFQSRRPNTSFCFLDIRSPGLGDTAMYLCATSRGPRTEAFFGQGTRLTVV.

The V call is TRBV19, the J call TRBJ2-7; 7 bases are shared with TRBD1. The germline V gene has CDR1 LNHDA and CDR2 SQIVND (reference sequence). The length of the CDR3 is 13 residues. V was pared by 4 bases and J by 2 bases, with 2 bases of the junction left unmatched. The CDR3 loop is CASSKGATYEQYF. The CDR3 DNA is TGTGCCAGTAGTAAGGGGGCCACCTACGAGCAGTACTTC.

CDR3 sequence (DNA): TGTGCCAGCAGCTCACCGGGACAGGGGTCCTACGAGCAGTACTTC. This codes for CASSSPGQGSYEQYF. This chain uses TRBV7-7 with TRBJ2-7, with TRBD1 matching 10 bases. J gave up 1 base and V 4 bases, and 4 bases lay outside the gene matches. The CDR3 runs 15 residues. Germline CDR1 is SSHAT and CDR2 is FNYEAQ (reference sequence). Together with reference TRBV7-7 and TRBJ2-7, the CDR3 gives the full variable domain: GAGVSQSPRYKVTKRGQDVTLRCDPISSHATLYWYQQALGQGPEFLTYFNYEAQPDKSGLPSDRFSAERPEGSISTLTIQRTEQRDSAMYRCASSSPGQGSYEQYFGPGTRLTVT.

The chain links TRBV7-9 to TRBJ1-1; TRBD1 aligns across 7 bases. The CDR3 is 14 residues long. Unmatched junction bases numbered 4, after V lost 2 bases and J lost 4 bases. Germline assignment: CDR1 SEHNR and CDR2 FQNEAQ (reference sequence). The CDR3 bases are TGTGCCAGCAGCTTACAGGGGGAGATCACTGAAGCTTTCTTT. Amino acid sequence: CASSLQGEITEAFF.

This clone was seen only a few times. V is TRBV20-1 and J is TRBJ1-2; no clear D gene. Trimming cost V 3 bases and J 4 bases, with 6 bases left between them. The CDR3 has 11 amino acids. Germline V lookup: CDR1 DFQATT, CDR2 SNEGSKA (reference sequence). The chain's CDR3 is CSASPRYGYTF. The CDR3 DNA reads as TGCAGTGCTAGCCCCCGCTATGGCTACACCTTC.

This clone has only one observation. The chain employs TRBV4-1 and TRBJ2-5; D is perhaps TRBD1 (5 bases). The V end lost 1 base, the J end lost 0 bases, and 15 bases lay between the germline ends. Germline CDR1 reads MGHRA; CDR2 reads YSYEKL. The CDR3 length is 17 residues. CDR3 in amino acids: CASSQGTGGPYQETQYF. CDR3 sequence (DNA): TGCGCCAGCAGCCAAGGAACAGGTGGGCCGTACCAAGAGACCCAGTACTTC.

The rearrangement uses TRBV27 and TRBJ1-5; the D gene is possibly TRBD1 (5 bases). Trimming took off 5 bases at V and 9 bases at J, with 32 bases between the two ends. From germline, CDR1 is MNHEY and CDR2 SMNVEV (reference sequence). This CDR3 comprises 19 residues. CDR3 nucleotide sequence: TGTGCCAGCAGTCCCCACAATTTGAGACAGCCCGAGGTTTTCTTGCCCCAGCATTTT. Its translation is CASSPHNLRQPEVFLPQHF.